This T cell receptor (beta chain) emerged from a study of CD8+ T cells in alopecia areata. Across the study: Treatment with tofacitinib (6 to 18 months) was followed by 6 months off drug.

The treatment here: oral pan-JAK inhibitor, 5-10 mg twice daily. After isolation, RNA underwent reverse transcription to generate cDNA as the sequencing template. The assay was immunoSEQ multiplex PCR, and TCRdb's table has in-frame clones only and misses some. The profile shows around 150,000 clones, 55% to 75% of them singletons. V lost 3 bases to trimming and J lost 4 bases; unmatched junction nucleotides: 9. The CDR3 runs 15 residues. CDR1 and CDR2 from the germline V gene are GTSNPN and SVGIG (reference sequence). The study's findings and limits: Because one nonresponder was included, the link of baseline CD8+ expansion to response is considered uncertain. Compared with normal scalp, lesional scalp had higher clonality and more expanded CD8+ clones.

To note about this clone: What it recognizes is unknown.

Here the sequenced sample was CD4+ T cells sorted from blood, taken at week 4, from a patient treated with tofacitinib. The chain employs TRBV30 and TRBJ1-3; TRBD1 aligns across 7 bases. This receptor was identified in a human donor with alopecia areata. CDR3 nucleotides: TGTGCCTGGAGCCGGGACAGTGGGAACGGAAACACCATATATTTT. This translates into CAWSRDSGNGNTIYF.